This TCR beta chain originates from a study of T cell changes during pregnancy in multiple sclerosis. Profiled with immunoSEQ multiplex PCR; TCRdb holds only in-frame clones, not every one. The profile shows around 130,000 clones, over 85% of them singletons. The germline CDR1 and CDR2 sequences are SGHDN and FVKESK. CDR3 size: 16 residues. The J segment lost 5 bases and the V segment lost 3 bases, leaving 9 bases of the junction unmatched. V and J are TRBV14 and TRBJ2-1; TRBD2 aligns across 8 bases. Specimen: peripheral blood, collected before pregnancy. The clonotype was recovered from a female donor with multiple sclerosis, enrolled in a pregnancy study. The CDR3 spells CASSHRPGLVNNEQFF. CDR3 sequence (DNA): TGTGCCAGCAGCCACCGTCCGGGACTAGTTAACAATGAGCAGTTCTTC.